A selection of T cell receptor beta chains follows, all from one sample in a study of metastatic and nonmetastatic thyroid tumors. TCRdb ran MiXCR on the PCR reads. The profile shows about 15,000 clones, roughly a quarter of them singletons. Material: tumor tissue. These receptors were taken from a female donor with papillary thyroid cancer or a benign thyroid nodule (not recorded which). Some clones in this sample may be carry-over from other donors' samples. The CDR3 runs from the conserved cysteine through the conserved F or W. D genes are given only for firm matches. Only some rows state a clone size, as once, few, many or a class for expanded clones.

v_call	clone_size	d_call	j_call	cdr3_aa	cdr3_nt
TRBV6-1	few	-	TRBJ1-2	CASTSDPADGYTF	TGTGCCAGCACCTCGGACCCCGCGGATGGCTACACCTTC
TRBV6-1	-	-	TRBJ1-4	CASNLQATNEKLLF	TGTGCCAGTAATCTACAGGCAACTAATGAAAAACTGTTGTTT
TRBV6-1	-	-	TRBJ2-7	CASSEALVPGDEQYF	TGTGCCAGCAGTGAAGCCCTGGTTCCCGGGGACGAGCAGTACTTC
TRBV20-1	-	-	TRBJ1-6	CSALAGVNNSPLHF	TGCAGTGCTTTGGCGGGGGTGAATAATTCACCCCTCCACTTT
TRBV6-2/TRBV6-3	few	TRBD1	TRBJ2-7	CASSYSTGGYEQYF	TGTGCCAGCAGTTACTCAACAGGGGGCTACGAGCAGTACTTC
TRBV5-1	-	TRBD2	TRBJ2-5	CASSLAAGVETQYF	TGCGCCAGCAGCTTGGCGGCGGGAGTCGAGACCCAGTACTTC
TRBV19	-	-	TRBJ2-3	CASSTQGGPPDTQYF	TGTGCCAGTAGTACACAGGGAGGTCCCCCAGATACGCAGTATTTT
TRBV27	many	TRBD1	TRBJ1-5	CASSSRNRGFRYNQPQHF	TGTGCCAGCAGTTCTCGGAACAGGGGGTTTAGGTACAATCAGCCCCAGCATTTT
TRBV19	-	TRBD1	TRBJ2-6	CASKGQMISGANVLTF	TGTGCCAGTAAGGGACAGATGATCTCTGGCGCCAACGTCCTGACTTTC
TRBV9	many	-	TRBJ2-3	CASSVDRADTQYF	TGTGCCAGCAGCGTAGACAGGGCAGATACGCAGTATTTT
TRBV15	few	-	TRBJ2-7	CATSRDMGGAYEQYF	TGTGCCACCAGCAGAGATATGGGCGGAGCCTACGAGCAGTACTTC
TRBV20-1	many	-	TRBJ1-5	CSASRQQPGNQPQHF	TGCAGTGCTAGCCGACAGCAGCCTGGTAATCAGCCCCAGCATTTT
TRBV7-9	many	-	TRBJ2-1	CASSKLALSNEQFF	TGTGCCAGCAGCAAACTAGCTCTGAGTAATGAGCAGTTCTTC
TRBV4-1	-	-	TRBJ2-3	CASTEIQGTTDTQYF	TGCGCCAGCACCGAGATCCAAGGTACCACAGATACGCAGTATTTT
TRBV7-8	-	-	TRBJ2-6	CASSPTANVLTF	TGTGCCAGCAGCCCCACGGCCAACGTCCTGACTTTC
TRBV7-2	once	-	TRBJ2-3	CASSLIWGRADTQYF	TGTGCCAGCAGCTTAATCTGGGGGCGCGCAGATACGCAGTATTTT
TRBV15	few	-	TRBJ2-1	CATNRDVLDQQFF	TGTGCCACCAACAGGGATGTGTTGGACCAGCAGTTCTTC
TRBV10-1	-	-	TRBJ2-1	CASTDGSGSYNDQFF	TGCGCCAGCACTGATGGGAGTGGGTCATACAATGATCAGTTCTTC
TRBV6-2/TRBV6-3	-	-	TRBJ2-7	CASRGFLEQYF	TGTGCCAGCAGAGGGTTCTTGGAGCAGTACTTC
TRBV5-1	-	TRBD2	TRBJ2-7	CASSFLAGDDSEQYF	TGCGCCAGCAGCTTTCTAGCGGGCGACGATAGCGAGCAGTACTTC
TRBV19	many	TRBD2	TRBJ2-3	CASSIGGRSDTQYF	TGTGCCAGTAGTATTGGCGGGAGATCGGATACGCAGTATTTT
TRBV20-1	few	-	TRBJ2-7	CSADGTQGHNYEQYF	TGCAGTGCCGACGGGACCCAGGGACACAACTACGAGCAGTACTTC
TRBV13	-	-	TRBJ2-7	CASSSRGSQSYEQYF	TGTGCCAGCAGCTCTCGAGGCAGTCAGTCCTACGAGCAGTACTTC
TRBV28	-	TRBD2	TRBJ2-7	CATSGGRSSYEQYF	TGTGCCACCTCGGGCGGGAGGAGCTCCTACGAGCAGTACTTC
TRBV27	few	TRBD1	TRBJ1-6	CASSFGQGDNSPLHF	TGTGCCAGCAGTTTTGGACAGGGTGATAATTCACCCCTCCACTTT
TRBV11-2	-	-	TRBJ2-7	CASSLYFNGGWYEQYF	TGTGCCAGCAGCTTATACTTTAACGGAGGTTGGTACGAGCAGTACTTC
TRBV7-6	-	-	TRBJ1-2	CASSPREGNYGYTF	TGTGCCAGCAGCCCCCGTGAGGGGAACTATGGCTACACCTTC
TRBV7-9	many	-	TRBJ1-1	CASSLGANTEAFF	TGTGCCAGCAGCTTAGGGGCTAACACTGAAGCTTTCTTT
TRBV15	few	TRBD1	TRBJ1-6	CATSREDRGLSPLHF	TGTGCCACCAGCAGAGAGGACAGGGGGCTTTCACCCCTCCACTTT
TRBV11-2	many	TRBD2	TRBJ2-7	CASSLDGSGSPYEQYF	TGTGCCAGCAGCTTAGATGGTAGCGGGAGCCCCTACGAGCAGTACTTC
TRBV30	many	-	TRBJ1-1	CAWSVGIQNTEAFF	TGTGCCTGGAGTGTGGGGATACAAAACACTGAAGCTTTCTTT
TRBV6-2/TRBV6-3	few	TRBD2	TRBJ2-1	CASSYPSGRARYYNEQLF	TGTGCCAGCAGTTACCCTAGCGGGAGGGCCCGGTACTACAATGAGCAGCTCTTC
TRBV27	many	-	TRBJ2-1	CASSLSVGAYNEQFF	TGTGCCAGCAGTTTATCAGTAGGGGCCTACAATGAGCAGTTCTTC
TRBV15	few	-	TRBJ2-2	CATSRTSWNTGELFF	TGTGCCACCAGCAGAACTAGCTGGAACACCGGGGAGCTGTTTTTT
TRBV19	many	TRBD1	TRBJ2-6	CASSNQGAGANVLTF	TGTGCCAGTAGTAACCAGGGGGCTGGGGCCAACGTCCTGACTTTC
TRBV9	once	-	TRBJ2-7	CASIRPGSYEQYF	TGTGCCAGCATCCGCCCCGGCTCCTACGAGCAGTACTTC
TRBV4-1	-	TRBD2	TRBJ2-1	CASSLAVTSGRLISYNEQFF	TGCGCCAGCAGCCTAGCCGTGACTAGCGGGAGGCTGATCTCCTACAATGAGCAGTTCTTC
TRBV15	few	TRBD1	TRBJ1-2	CATSRGQGGYGYTF	TGTGCAACCAGCAGAGGGCAGGGGGGCTATGGCTACACATTC
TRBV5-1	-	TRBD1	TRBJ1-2	CASSSQGASYCYTF	TGCGCCAGCAGCTCACAGGGGGCAAGCTATTGCTACACCTTC
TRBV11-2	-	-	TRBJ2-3	CASSQITDTQYF	TGTGCCAGCAGCCAGATCACAGATACGCAGTATTTT
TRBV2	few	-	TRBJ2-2	CASHPGSNTGELFF	TGTGCCAGCCATCCAGGATCTAACACCGGGGAGCTGTTTTTT